This TCR beta chain was observed in a study of blood T cell repertoires in COVID-19. Overall study: T cells, B-cell-depleted T cells, or PBMCs provided the cDNA or gDNA that served as material.

Original processing methods: Reference gene primer amplification gave estimated nucleated cell counts. Profiling relied on immunoSEQ multiplex PCR, and the TCRdb table lists in-frame clones only, not all of them. V, J and clone size reflect that table, while D and trimming were determined from the DNA. The data contain nearly 400,000 clones, about 90% of them singletons. Recovered status applied to Cohort 3 donors who had two consecutive negative PCRs. It also applied to those with clearance or with symptom resolution. With 3 bases clipped from V and 6 bases from J, the junction kept 5 bases outside the gene matches. The CDR3 is 14 amino acids. CDR1 and CDR2 from the germline V gene are MNHEY and SMNVEV (reference sequence).

The rearrangement links TRBV27 to TRBJ1-5; TRBD1 aligns across 7 bases. The TCR comes from a woman aged 25 to 45 who had recovered from COVID-19. What was sequenced was PBMCs or T cells enriched from blood (not recorded which). The CDR3 coding sequence is TGTGCCAGCAGTTTCGGAGCAGGGGGTCAGCCCCAGCATTTT. Its translation: CASSFGAGGQPQHF.